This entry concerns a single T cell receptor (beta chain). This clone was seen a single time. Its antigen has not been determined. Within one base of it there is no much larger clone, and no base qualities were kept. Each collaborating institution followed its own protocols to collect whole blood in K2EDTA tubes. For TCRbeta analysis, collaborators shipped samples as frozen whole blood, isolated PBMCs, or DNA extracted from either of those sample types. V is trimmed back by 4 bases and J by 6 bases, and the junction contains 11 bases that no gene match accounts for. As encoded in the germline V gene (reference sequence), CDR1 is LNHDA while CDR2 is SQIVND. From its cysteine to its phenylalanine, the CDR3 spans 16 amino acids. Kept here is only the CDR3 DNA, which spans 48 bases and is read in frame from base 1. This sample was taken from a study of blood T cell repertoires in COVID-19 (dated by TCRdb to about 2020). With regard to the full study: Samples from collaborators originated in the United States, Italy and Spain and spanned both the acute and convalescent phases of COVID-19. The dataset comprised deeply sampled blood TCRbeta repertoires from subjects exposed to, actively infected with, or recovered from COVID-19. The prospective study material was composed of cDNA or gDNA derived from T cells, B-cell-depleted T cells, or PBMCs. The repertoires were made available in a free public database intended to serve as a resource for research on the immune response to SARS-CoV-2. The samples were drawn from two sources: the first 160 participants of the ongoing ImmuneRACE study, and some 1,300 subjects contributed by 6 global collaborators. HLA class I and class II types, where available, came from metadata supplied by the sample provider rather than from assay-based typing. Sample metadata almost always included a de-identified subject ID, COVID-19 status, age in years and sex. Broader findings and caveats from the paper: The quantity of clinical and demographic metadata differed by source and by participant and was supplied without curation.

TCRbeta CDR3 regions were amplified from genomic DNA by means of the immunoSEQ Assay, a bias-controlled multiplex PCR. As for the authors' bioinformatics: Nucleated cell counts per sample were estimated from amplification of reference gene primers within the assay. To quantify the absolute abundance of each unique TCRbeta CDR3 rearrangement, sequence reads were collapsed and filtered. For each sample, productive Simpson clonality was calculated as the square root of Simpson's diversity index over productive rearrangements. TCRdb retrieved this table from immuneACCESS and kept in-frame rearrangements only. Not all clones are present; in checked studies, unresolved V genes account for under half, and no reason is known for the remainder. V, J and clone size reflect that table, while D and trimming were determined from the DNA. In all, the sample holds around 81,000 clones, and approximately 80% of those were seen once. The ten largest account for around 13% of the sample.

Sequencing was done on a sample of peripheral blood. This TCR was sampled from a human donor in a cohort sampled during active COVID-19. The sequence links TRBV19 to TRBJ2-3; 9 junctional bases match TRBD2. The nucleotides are TGTGCCAGTAGTAGTTCGAGCGGGGGGTGGCGGGATACGCAGTATTTT. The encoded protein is CASSSSSGGWRDTQYF.